A selection of T cell receptor beta chains follows, all from one sample in a study of metastatic and nonmetastatic thyroid tumors. With MiXCR, TCRdb reprocessed the PCR reads. Found here are about 41,000 clones, more than 20% of them singletons; the top ten hold around 13%. Material: tumor tissue. Receptors originate from a female donor with papillary thyroid cancer or a benign thyroid nodule (not recorded which). Some clones in this sample may be carry-over from other donors' samples. CDR3s include the opening cysteine and the closing phenylalanine or tryptophan. The D gene is left open where the match is weak. Only part of the rows carry a size: once, few, many, or a class if the clone is expanded.

J gene,CDR3 length,V gene,clone size,D gene,CDR3 protein,CDR3 DNA
TRBJ2-5,16,TRBV7-2,-,TRBD1,CASSLVGTGGIGTQYF,TGTGCCAGCAGCTTAGTGGGGACAGGGGGCATTGGGACCCAGTACTTC
TRBJ2-1,15,TRBV7-8,-,-,CASSLGNSVNNEQFF,TGTGCCAGCAGCTTAGGGAATAGCGTCAACAATGAGCAGTTCTTC
TRBJ2-3,15,TRBV15,few,-,CATSSPAESADTQYF,TGTGCCACCAGCAGCCCAGCGGAATCAGCGGATACGCAGTATTTT
TRBJ2-1,12,TRBV2,few,-,CASSYGTPEQFF,TGTGCCAGCAGCTATGGGACACCTGAGCAGTTCTTC
TRBJ1-3,18,TRBV3-1,-,TRBD1,CASSQGLGQIDSGNTIYF,TGTGCCAGCAGCCAGGGTTTGGGACAGATAGACTCTGGAAACACCATATATTTT
TRBJ1-1,12,TRBV6-5,few,-,CASSSGDTEAFF,TGTGCCAGCAGTTCTGGGGACACTGAAGCTTTCTTT
TRBJ1-2,12,TRBV6-2/TRBV6-3,few,-,CASSYSGYGYTF,TGTGCCAGCAGTTACTCTGGCTATGGCTACACCTTC
TRBJ1-1,14,TRBV20-1,many,-,CSAPRTGSDTEAFF,TGCAGTGCGCCACGTACAGGGTCTGACACTGAAGCTTTCTTT
TRBJ1-1,15,TRBV24-1,-,TRBD1,CATSDSTGAHTEAFF,TGTGCCACCAGTGATTCGACAGGGGCCCACACTGAAGCTTTCTTT
TRBJ2-7,12,TRBV6-1,-,TRBD1,CASSYNRGEQYF,TGTGCCAGCAGTTATAACAGGGGCGAGCAGTACTTC
TRBJ1-5,13,TRBV20-1,-,TRBD1,CSAPRTGGQPQHF,TGCAGTGCTCCTCGGACAGGGGGGCAGCCCCAGCATTTT
TRBJ2-7,13,TRBV3-1,-,TRBD1,CASSRRDSYEQYF,TGTGCCAGCAGCCGCCGGGACAGCTACGAGCAGTACTTC
TRBJ1-1,14,TRBV2,-,-,CASTASRASNEAFF,TGTGCCAGCACCGCGAGTAGGGCGAGCAATGAAGCTTTCTTT
TRBJ2-1,14,TRBV19,many,-,CASRPHGSGNEQFF,TGTGCCAGTAGACCCCACGGGAGTGGCAATGAGCAGTTCTTC
TRBJ1-2,13,TRBV20-1,-,-,CSARDLTNYGYTF,TGCAGTGCTAGGGACTTGACTAACTATGGCTACACCTTC
TRBJ2-3,14,TRBV10-3,many,TRBD2,CAISRLASTDTQYF,TGTGCCATCAGCAGACTAGCGAGCACAGATACGCAGTATTTT